The sequence of this T cell receptor beta chain was determined in a study of CD8 T cells in Susac syndrome. Study-wide context: Blood was drawn from patients with Susac syndrome. At that point, they were therapy-naive, on corticosteroids, or on intravenous immunoglobulin alone.

A quantity of about 0.5 to 1 ug RNA underwent reverse transcription using random hexamers. TCRdb reanalysed the immunoSEQ multiplex PCR reads using MiXCR and keeps one entry per CDR3 protein. The table lists 95,000 to 150,000 distinct CDR3 sequences, about 95% of them singletons. The CDR3 sequence is 14 residues long. The V and J ends lost 5 bases and 0 bases respectively, with 9 bases between them. Germline V CDR1 and CDR2: SGHVS, FNYEAQ. Input material: CD8+ T cells from PBMCs. This clonotype originated in a human donor with Susac syndrome. V and J are TRBV7-6 and TRBJ2-3, with a possible D match to TRBD2 (5 bases). The DNA of the CDR3 is TGTGCCAGCAGCCGGACTCATAGCACAGATACGCAGTATTTT. Its translation is CASSRTHSTDTQYF.